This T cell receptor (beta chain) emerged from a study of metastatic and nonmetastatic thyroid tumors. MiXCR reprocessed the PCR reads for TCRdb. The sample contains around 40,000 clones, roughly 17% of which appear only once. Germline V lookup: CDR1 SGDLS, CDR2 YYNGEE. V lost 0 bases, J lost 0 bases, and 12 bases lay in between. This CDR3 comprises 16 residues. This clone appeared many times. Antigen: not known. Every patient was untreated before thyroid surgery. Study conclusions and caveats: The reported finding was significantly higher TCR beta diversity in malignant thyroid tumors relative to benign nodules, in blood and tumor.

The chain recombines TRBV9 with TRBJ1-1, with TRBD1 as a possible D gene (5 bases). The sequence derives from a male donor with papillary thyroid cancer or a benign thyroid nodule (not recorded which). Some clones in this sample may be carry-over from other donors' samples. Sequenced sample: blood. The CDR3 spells CASSVDSGFMNTEAFF. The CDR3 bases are TGTGCCAGCAGCGTAGACTCAGGGTTCATGAACACTGAAGCTTTCTTT.